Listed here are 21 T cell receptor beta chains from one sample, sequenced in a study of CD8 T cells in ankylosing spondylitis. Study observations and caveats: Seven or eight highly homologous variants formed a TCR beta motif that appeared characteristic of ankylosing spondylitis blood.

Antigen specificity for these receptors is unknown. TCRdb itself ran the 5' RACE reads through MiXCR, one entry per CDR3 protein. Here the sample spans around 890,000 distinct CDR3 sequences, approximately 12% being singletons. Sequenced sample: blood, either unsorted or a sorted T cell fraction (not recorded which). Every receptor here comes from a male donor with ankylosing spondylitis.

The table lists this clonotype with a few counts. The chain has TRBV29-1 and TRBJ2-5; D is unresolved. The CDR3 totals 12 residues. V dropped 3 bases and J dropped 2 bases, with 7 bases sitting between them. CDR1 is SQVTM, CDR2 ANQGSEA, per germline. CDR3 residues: CSVDRVQETQYF. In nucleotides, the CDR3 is TGCAGCGTTGACAGAGTTCAAGAGACCCAGTACTTC. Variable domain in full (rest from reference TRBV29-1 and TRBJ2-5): SAVISQKPSRDICQRGTSLTIQCQVDSQVTMMFWYRQQPGQSLTLIATANQGSEATYESGFVIDKFPISRPNLTFSTLTVSNMSPEDSSIYLCSVDRVQETQYFGPGTRLLVL.

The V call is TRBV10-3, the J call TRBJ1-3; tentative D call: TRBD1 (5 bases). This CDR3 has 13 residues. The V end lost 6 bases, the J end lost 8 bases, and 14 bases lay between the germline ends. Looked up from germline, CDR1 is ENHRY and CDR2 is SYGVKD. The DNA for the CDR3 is TGTGCCATCAGGTCCGGGACTCCGGACACCATATATTTT. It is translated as CAIRSGTPDTIYF.

This CDR3 reads CASSSLRRVYEQYF. CDR3 bases: TGTGCCAGCAGCTCCCTGCGTCGCGTCTACGAGCAGTACTTC. J is TRBJ2-7 and V is TRBV7-9; no reliable D call. This CDR3 is 14 amino acids long. Germline CDR1 is SEHNR and CDR2 is FQNEAQ (reference sequence). V lost 4 bases to trimming and J lost 3 bases, with 13 bases between them.

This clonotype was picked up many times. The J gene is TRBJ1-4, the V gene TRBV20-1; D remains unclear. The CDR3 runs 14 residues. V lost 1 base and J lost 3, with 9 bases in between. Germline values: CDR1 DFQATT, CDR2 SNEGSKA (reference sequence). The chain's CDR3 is CSARGGYPNEKLFF. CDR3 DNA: TGCAGTGCTAGAGGAGGGTACCCTAATGAAAAACTGTTTTTT.

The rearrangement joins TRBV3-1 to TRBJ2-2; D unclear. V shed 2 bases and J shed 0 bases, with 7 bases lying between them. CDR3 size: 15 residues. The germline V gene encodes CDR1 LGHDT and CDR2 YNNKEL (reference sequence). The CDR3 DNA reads TGTGCCAGCAGCCAACACCCCGCGAACACCGGGGAGCTGTTTTTT. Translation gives CASSQHPANTGELFF.

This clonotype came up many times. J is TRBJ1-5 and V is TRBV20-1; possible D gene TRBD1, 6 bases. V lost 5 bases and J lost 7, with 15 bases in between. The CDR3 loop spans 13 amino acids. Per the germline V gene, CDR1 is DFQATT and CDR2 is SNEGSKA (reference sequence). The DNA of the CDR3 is TGCAGTGCTCTTCTAGGGGGGGACCAGCCCCAGCATTTT. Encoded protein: CSALLGGDQPQHF.

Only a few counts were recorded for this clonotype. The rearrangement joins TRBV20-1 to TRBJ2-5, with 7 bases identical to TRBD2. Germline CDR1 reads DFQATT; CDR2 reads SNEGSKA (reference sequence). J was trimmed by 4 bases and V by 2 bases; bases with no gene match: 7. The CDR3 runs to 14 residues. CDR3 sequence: CSARNAGEGETQYF. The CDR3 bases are TGCAGTGCTAGAAATGCGGGGGAGGGAGAGACCCAGTACTTC.

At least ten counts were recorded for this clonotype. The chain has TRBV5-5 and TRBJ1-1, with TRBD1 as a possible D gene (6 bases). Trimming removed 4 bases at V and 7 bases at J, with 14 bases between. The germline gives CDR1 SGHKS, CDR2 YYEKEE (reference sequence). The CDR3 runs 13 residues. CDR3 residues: CASSIQGPREAFF. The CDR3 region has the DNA TGTGCCAGCAGCATACAGGGTCCTCGTGAAGCTTTCTTT.

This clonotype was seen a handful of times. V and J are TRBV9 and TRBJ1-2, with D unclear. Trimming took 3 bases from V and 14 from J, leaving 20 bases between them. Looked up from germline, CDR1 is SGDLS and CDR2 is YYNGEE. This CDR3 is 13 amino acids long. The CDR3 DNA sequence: TGTGCCAGCAGCGCTTCAGGCTCCCCTCTCTGGACCTTC. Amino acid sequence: CASSASGSPLWTF. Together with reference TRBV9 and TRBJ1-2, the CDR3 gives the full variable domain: DSGVTQTPKHLITATGQRVTLRCSPRSGDLSVYWYQQSLDQGLQFLIQYYNGEERAKGNILERFSAQQFPDLHSELNLSSLELGDSALYFCASSASGSPLWTFGSGTRLTVV.

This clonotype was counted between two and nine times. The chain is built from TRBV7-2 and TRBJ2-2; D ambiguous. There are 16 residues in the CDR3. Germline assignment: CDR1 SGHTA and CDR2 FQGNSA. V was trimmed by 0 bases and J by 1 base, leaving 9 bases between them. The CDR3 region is CASSLAQTMNTGELFF. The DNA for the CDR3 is TGTGCCAGCAGCTTAGCGCAAACGATGAACACCGGGGAGCTGTTTTTT.

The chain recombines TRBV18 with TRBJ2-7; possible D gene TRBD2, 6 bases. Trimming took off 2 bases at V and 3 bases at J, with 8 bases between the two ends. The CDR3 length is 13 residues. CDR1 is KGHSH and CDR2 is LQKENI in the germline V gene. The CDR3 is CASSPYGSYEQYF. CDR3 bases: TGTGCCAGCTCACCATACGGGAGCTACGAGCAGTACTTC.

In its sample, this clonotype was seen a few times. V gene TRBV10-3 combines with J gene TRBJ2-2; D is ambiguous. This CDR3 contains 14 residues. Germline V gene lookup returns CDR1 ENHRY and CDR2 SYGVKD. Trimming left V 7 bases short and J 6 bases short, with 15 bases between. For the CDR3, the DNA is TGTGCCATCACGCCGGGTCCTGGCCCCGGGGAGCTGTTTTTT. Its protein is CAITPGPGPGELFF.

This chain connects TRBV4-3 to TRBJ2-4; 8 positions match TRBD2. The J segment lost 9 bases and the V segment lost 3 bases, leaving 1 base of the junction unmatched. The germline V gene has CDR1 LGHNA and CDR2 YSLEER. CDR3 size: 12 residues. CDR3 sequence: CASSQAGGIQYF. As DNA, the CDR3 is TGCGCCAGCAGCCAGGCGGGGGGCATTCAGTACTTC.

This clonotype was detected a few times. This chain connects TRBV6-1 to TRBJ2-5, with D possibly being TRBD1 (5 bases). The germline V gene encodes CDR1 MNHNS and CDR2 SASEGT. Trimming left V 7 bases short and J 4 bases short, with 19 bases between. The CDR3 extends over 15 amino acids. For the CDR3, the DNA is TGTGCCAGCAAAATAAGTTCCAGGGAACGAGAGACCCAGTACTTC. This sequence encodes CASKISSRERETQYF.

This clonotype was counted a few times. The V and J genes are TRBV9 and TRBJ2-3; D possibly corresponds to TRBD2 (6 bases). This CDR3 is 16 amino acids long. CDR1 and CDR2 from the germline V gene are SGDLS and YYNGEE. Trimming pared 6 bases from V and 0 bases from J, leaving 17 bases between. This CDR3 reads CASNRGLATSTDTQYF. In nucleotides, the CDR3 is TGTGCCAGCAACCGGGGACTGGCCACTAGCACAGATACGCAGTATTTT.

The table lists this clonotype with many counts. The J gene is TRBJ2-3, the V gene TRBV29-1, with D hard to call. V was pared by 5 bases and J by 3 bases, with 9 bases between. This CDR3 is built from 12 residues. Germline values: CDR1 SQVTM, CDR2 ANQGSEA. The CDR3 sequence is CSVPKTTDTQYF. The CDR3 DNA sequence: TGCAGCGTTCCTAAGACAACAGATACGCAGTATTTT.

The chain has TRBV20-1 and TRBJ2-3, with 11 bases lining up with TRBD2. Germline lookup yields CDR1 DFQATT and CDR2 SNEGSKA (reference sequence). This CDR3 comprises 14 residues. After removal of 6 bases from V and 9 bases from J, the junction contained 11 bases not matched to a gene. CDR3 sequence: CSARVTSGVGTQYF. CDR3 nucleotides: TGCAGTGCCCGAGTGACTAGCGGGGTCGGGACGCAGTATTTT.

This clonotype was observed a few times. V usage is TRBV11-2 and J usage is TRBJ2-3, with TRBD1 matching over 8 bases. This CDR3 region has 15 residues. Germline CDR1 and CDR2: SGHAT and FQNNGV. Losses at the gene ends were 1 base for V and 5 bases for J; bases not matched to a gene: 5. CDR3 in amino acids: CASSLVGDRGDTQYF. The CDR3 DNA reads TGTGCCAGCAGCTTAGTAGGTGACAGGGGAGATACGCAGTATTTT.

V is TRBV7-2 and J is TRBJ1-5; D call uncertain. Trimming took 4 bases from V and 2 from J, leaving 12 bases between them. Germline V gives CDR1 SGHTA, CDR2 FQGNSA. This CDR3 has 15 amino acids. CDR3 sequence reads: CASSSRTGGNQPQHF. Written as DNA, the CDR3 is TGTGCCAGCAGCTCCCGCACCGGGGGCAATCAGCCCCAGCATTTT.

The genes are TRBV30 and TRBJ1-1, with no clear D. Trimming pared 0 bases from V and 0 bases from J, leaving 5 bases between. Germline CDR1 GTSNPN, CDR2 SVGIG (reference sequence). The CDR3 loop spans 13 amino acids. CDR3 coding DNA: TGTGCCTGGAGTGTAAGTCTGAACACTGAAGCTTTCTTT. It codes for CAWSVSLNTEAFF.

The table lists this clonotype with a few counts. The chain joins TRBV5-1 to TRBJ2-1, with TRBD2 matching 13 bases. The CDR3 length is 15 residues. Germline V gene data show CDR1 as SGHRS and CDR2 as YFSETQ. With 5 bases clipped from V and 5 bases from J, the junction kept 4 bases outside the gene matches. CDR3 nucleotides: TGCGCCAGCAGAAAGGGACTAGCGGGAAACAATGAGCAGTTCTTC. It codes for CASRKGLAGNNEQFF. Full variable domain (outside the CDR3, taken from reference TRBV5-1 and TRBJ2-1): KAGVTQTPRYLIKTRGQQVTLSCSPISGHRSVSWYQQTPGQGLQFLFEYFSETQRNKGNFPGRFSGRQFSNSRSEMNVSTLELGDSALYLCASRKGLAGNNEQFFGPGTRLTVL.